One T cell receptor beta chain is described in this entry. Its antigen is currently unknown. The data originate from a study of T cell responses to AZD1222 COVID-19 vaccine. Libraries were prepared by immunoSEQ multiplex PCR; TCRdb keeps only in-frame clonotypes and omits some of them. The sample gives tens of thousands of clones, 70% to 90% of which show up once; 10% is in the top ten. General study results and limits: Donors were largely white British and mainly female; clonal diversity was possibly underestimated. The study found vaccine-associated CD4 TCRs spanning spike, dominant at 160-218 and 743-854. Nearly half of unique spike-specific TCRs reportedly avoided B.1.351 and B.1.1.7 mutated regions. Repertoire sampling happened only post peak T cell response.

This sample comprised peripheral blood, obtained on day 0 of MenACWY control vaccination. The TCR sequence derives from an adult in good health.

CDR3 loop: CASSLTNTIYF. CDR3 DNA: TGTGCCAGCAGCTTGACTAACACCATATATTTT. The J gene is TRBJ1-3, the V gene TRBV13; D unresolved. This CDR3 region has 11 residues. Germline V CDR1 and CDR2: PRHDT, FYEKMQ (reference sequence). The V end lost 3 bases, the J end lost 7 bases, and 4 bases lay between the germline ends.